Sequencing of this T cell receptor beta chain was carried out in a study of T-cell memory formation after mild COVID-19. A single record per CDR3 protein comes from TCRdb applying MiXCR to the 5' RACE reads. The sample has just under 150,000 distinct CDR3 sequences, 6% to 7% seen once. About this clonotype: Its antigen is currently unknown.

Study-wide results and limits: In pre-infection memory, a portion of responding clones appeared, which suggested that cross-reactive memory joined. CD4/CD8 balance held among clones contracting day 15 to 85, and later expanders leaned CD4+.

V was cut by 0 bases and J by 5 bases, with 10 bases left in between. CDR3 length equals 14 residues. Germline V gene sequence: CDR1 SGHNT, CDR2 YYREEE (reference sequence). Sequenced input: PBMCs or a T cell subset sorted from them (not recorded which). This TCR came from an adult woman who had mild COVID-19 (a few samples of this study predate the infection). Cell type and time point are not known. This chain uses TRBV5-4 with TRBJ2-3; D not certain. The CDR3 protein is CASSLVAREDTQYF. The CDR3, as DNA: TGTGCCAGCAGCTTGGTAGCTCGCGAAGATACGCAGTATTTT.